This T cell receptor (beta chain) was identified in a study of cytomegalovirus exposure and HLA in healthy donors. Amplification used 60 Vbeta primers and 13 Jbeta primers. Sequenced by immunoSEQ multiplex PCR; TCRdb stores in-frame clones only, minus some. The sample has some 140,000 clones; roughly 80% are singletons. The sequence came from a woman aged 40 to 55 in good health and CMV-seronegative. The material sequenced was PBMCs.

DNA of the CDR3: TGTGCCAGCAGGTGGGGTGAATGGGAGGGCGAGCAGTACTTC. It translates to CASRWGEWEGEQYF. V is TRBV6-5 and J is TRBJ2-7, with TRBD2 matching over 7 bases. The CDR3 extends over 14 amino acids. Germline CDR1 reads MNHEY; CDR2 reads SVGAGI. The V and J ends lost 6 bases and 6 bases, in that order; junction bases with no gene match: 11.